This TCR beta chain is drawn from a study of T cell repertoires in cytomegalovirus infection. Concerning this clonotype itself: No antigen is known for it.

Regarding the study as a whole: CMV carriers having the relevant HLA were flagged by cumulative public TCR beta family frequency.

Each CDR3 protein gets one entry after TCRdb re-called the reads with MiXCR. The sample includes more than 45,000 distinct CDR3 sequences, around 18% of them seen just once. The TCR was taken from a human donor in good health (CMV status not recorded). Some clones in this sample may be carry-over from other donors' samples. This specimen was CD8+ T cells from cultured PBMCs, taken from culture after CMV antigen stimulation.

CDR3 DNA: TGCGCCAGCAGCCCCGTATTGGGAGGCACCGGGGAGCTGTTTTTT. This translates into CASSPVLGGTGELFF. The genes are TRBV4-1 and TRBJ2-2; D is possibly TRBD2 (6 bases). Germline V gene lookup returns CDR1 MGHRA and CDR2 YSYEKL. V was pared by 4 bases and J by 4 bases, with 13 bases between. The CDR3 covers 15 residues.